One and the same sample provided the 25 T cell receptor beta chains below, sequenced in a study of OX40 agonist ivuxolimab in advanced cancers. TCRdb keeps only in-frame clones here, not all; method: immunoSEQ multiplex PCR. Among roughly 58,000 clones listed, around 88% were seen once. Sequences were derived from CD4+ or CD8+ T cells sorted from blood, sampled in a trial of the OX40 agonist ivuxolimab. These receptors were obtained from an adult with an advanced solid tumor such as melanoma, head and neck, liver or kidney cancer.

V and J are TRBV7-2 and TRBJ2-5; D gene unclear. The V gene lost 4 bases and the J gene lost 5 bases, with 14 bases spanning the gap. Germline V gives CDR1 SGHTA, CDR2 FQGNSA. The CDR3 is 14 residues long. Here the CDR3 DNA reads TGTGCCAGCAGCTCCCCGGGTTTTGGTGAGACCCAGTACTTC. This sequence encodes CASSSPGFGETQYF.

The chain couples TRBV6-5 to TRBJ1-2; 9 positions match TRBD1. V dropped 3 bases and J dropped 8; count of bases not matched to a gene: 10. CDR1 and CDR2 from the germline V gene are MNHEY and SVGAGI. The CDR3 runs to 15 residues. The CDR3, as DNA: TGTGCCAGCAGTTATGAAGTACAGGGGGCGCAGGGCTACACCTTC. Amino acids: CASSYEVQGAQGYTF.

This clone was seen a few times. The rearrangement uses TRBV7-2 and TRBJ2-7; D is unclear. CDR3 length: 12 amino acids. Trimming stripped 5 bases from V and 7 bases from J, with 12 bases between. Germline assignment: CDR1 SGHTA and CDR2 FQGNSA. In DNA form, the CDR3 reads TGTGCCAGCAGCCCCCGACGGAAAGAGCAGTACTTC. Protein: CASSPRRKEQYF.

The rearrangement uses TRBV4-1 and TRBJ2-5; the match to TRBD2 covers 15 bases. The CDR3 has 17 amino acids. V dropped 4 bases and J dropped 2; count of bases not matched to a gene: 5. The germline V gene has CDR1 MGHRA and CDR2 YSYEKL. The CDR3 DNA is TGCGCCAGCAGCCTCGGGACTAGCGGGGGGTTGCAAGAGACCCAGTACTTC. This codes for CASSLGTSGGLQETQYF.

The chain carries TRBV18 and TRBJ1-3; possible D gene TRBD1, 5 bases. The germline V gene has CDR1 KGHSH and CDR2 LQKENI. V was trimmed by 6 bases and J by 0 bases, leaving 9 bases between them. CDR3 length: 14 amino acids. This CDR3 is CASSADSSGNTIYF. The CDR3 DNA is TGTGCCAGCTCGGCAGACAGCTCTGGAAACACCATATATTTT.

The chain links TRBV30 to TRBJ1-4, with D perhaps TRBD1 (6 bases). Trimming took off 3 bases at V and 8 bases at J, with 13 bases between the two ends. This CDR3 region has 13 residues. The V gene's germline CDR1 is GTSNPN and CDR2 SVGIG (reference sequence). CDR3 in amino acids: CAWRGTGREKLFF. The CDR3 region has the DNA TGTGCCTGGAGGGGTACAGGGAGGGAAAAACTGTTTTTT.

V gene TRBV11-2 combines with J gene TRBJ2-1; 14 positions agree with TRBD2. Germline V gives CDR1 SGHAT, CDR2 FQNNGV. The V segment lost 5 bases and the J segment 7 bases; nucleotides outside the gene matches: 7. CDR3 size: 16 residues. CDR3 nucleotide sequence: TGTGCCAGCAGCCGACTAGCGGGGGGGCCAGTTAATGAGCAGTTCTTC. Translating gives CASSRLAGGPVNEQFF.

The chain is built from TRBV7-8 and TRBJ2-7; D unclear. V lost 5 bases and J 4 bases, leaving 9 bases between the germline ends. Germline V gene data show CDR1 as SGHVS and CDR2 as FQNEAQ. CDR3 length equals 12 residues. CDR3 DNA sequence: TGTGCCAGCAGCATAAATCGTTACGAGCAGTACTTC. It encodes CASSINRYEQYF. Combining the CDR3 with reference TRBV7-8 and TRBJ2-7 gives the whole variable domain GAGVSQSPRYKVAKRGQDVALRCDPISGHVSLFWYQQALGQGPEFLTYFQNEAQLDKSGLPSDRFFAERPEGSVSTLKIQRTQQEDSAVYLCASSINRYEQYFGPGTRLTVT.

The chain combines TRBV28 with TRBJ1-5; D possibly corresponds to TRBD1 (5 bases). Germline values: CDR1 MDHEN, CDR2 SYDVKM. There are 16 residues in the CDR3. Trimming pared 8 bases from V and 3 bases from J, leaving 20 bases between. CDR3 coding DNA: TGTGCCAGCTCTCCCGGGGGGGGAGGCCCCAATCAGCCCCAGCATTTT. This sequence encodes CASSPGGGGPNQPQHF.

This chain connects TRBV13 to TRBJ2-7; the D is unclear. This CDR3 is 14 amino acids long. V lost 6 bases, J lost 0 bases, and 12 bases lay in between. From germline, CDR1 is PRHDT and CDR2 FYEKMQ (reference sequence). The CDR3 region has the DNA TGTGCCAGCAGAAGACTTGGCAGCTCCTACGAGCAGTACTTC. Its translation: CASRRLGSSYEQYF.

This chain uses TRBV29-1 with TRBJ1-1; 7 nucleotides agree with TRBD1. This CDR3 has 14 amino acids. The germline V gene encodes CDR1 SQVTM and CDR2 ANQGSEA. The J segment lost 0 bases and the V segment lost 2 bases, leaving 3 bases of the junction unmatched. The CDR3 coding sequence is TGCAGCGTTGAAAGGGGGCTCATGAACACTGAAGCTTTCTTT. Its protein product is CSVERGLMNTEAFF.

J is TRBJ2-5 and V is TRBV9, with 12 bases identical to TRBD2. Trimming removed 4 bases from V and 5 bases from J; junction bases left unmatched: 9. The CDR3 has 16 residues. In germline, CDR1 is SGDLS, CDR2 YYNGEE. The CDR3 spells CASSLGGLAGGETQYF. The DNA for the CDR3 is TGTGCCAGCAGCCTAGGGGGGCTAGCGGGAGGGGAGACCCAGTACTTC.

The J gene is TRBJ2-3, the V gene TRBV13, with 8 bases aligning to TRBD2. This CDR3 has 13 residues. Looked up from germline, CDR1 is PRHDT and CDR2 is FYEKMQ (reference sequence). V lost 6 bases and J lost 6; bases outside the gene matches: 5. The CDR3 reads CASRRGATDTQYF. The DNA of the CDR3 is TGTGCCAGCAGGCGGGGGGCAACGGATACGCAGTATTTT. Full variable domain (remainder filled in from reference TRBV13 and TRBJ2-3): AAGVIQSPRHLIKEKRETATLKCYPIPRHDTVYWYQQGPGQDPQFLISFYEKMQSDKGSIPDRFSAQQFSDYHSELNMSSLELGDSALYFCASRRGATDTQYFGPGTRLTVL.

V gene TRBV9 combines with J gene TRBJ2-5; D not resolved. CDR3 size: 15 residues. Germline-derived CDR1 and CDR2 are SGDLS and YYNGEE. Trimming stripped 0 bases from V and 1 base from J, with 10 bases between. CDR3 in amino acids: CASSVGVPPQETQYF. In DNA, the CDR3 is TGTGCCAGCAGCGTAGGTGTCCCCCCCCAAGAGACCCAGTACTTC.

The chain carries TRBV2 and TRBJ1-3; D is perhaps TRBD1 (6 bases). There are 13 residues in the CDR3. Trimming shortened V by 6 bases and J by 0 bases, and 6 bases separated the two germline ends. CDR1 SNHLY and CDR2 FYNNEI come from the germline V gene. As DNA, the CDR3 is TGTGCCAGCAGGGACAGCTCTGGAAACACCATATATTTT. Translated: CASRDSSGNTIYF. The full variable domain, rest sourced from reference TRBV2 and TRBJ1-3, is EPEVTQTPSHQVTQMGQEVILRCVPISNHLYFYWYRQILGQKVEFLVSFYNNEISEKSEIFDDQFSVERPDGSNFTLKIRSTKLEDSAMYFCASRDSSGNTIYFGEGSWLTVV.

This rearrangement joins TRBV19 to TRBJ2-3; D is perhaps TRBD1 (6 bases). CDR1 and CDR2 (germline): LNHDA, SQIVND (reference sequence). The CDR3 sequence is 11 residues long. V lost 1 base to trimming and J lost 12 bases, with 8 bases between them. CDR3 residues: CASSIAGTQYF. CDR3 sequence (DNA): TGTGCCAGTAGTATAGCCGGGACACAGTATTTT.

The rearrangement links TRBV19 to TRBJ2-7; tentatively, D is TRBD1 or TRBD2 (5 bases each). The length of the CDR3 is 15 residues. V lost 3 bases and J 0 bases, leaving 12 bases between the germline ends. The germline V gene has CDR1 LNHDA and CDR2 SQIVND (reference sequence). CDR3 loop: CASSIPGRNSYEQYF. For the CDR3, the DNA is TGTGCCAGTAGTATTCCGGGACGCAACTCCTACGAGCAGTACTTC.

The rearrangement links TRBV5-4 to TRBJ1-1; D unresolved. With 0 bases removed from V and 6 bases from J, the gap between germline ends came to 12 bases. The CDR3 totals 14 residues. Germline CDR1 and CDR2: SGHNT and YYREEE (reference sequence). For the CDR3, the DNA is TGTGCCAGCAGCTTGGGGGAGGTCGCCGCTGAAGCTTTCTTT. As protein: CASSLGEVAAEAFF.

Notes on this clone: The same CDR3 arises from other DNA sequences in this sample as well. The J gene is TRBJ2-7, the V gene TRBV9; tentatively, D is TRBD1 (7 bases). Trimming shortened V by 4 bases and J by 4 bases, and 18 bases separated the two germline ends. Germline CDR1 SGDLS, CDR2 YYNGEE. CDR3 length: 15 amino acids. The CDR3 loop is CASSPKAQGGYEQYF. CDR3 nucleotide sequence: TGTGCCAGCAGCCCAAAGGCCCAGGGGGGTTACGAGCAGTACTTC.

Concerning this clone: Other DNA variants within this sample encode the same CDR3. The V gene is TRBV15, the J gene TRBJ2-5; D unclear. Germline V lookup: CDR1 LNHNV, CDR2 YYDKDF (reference sequence). This CDR3 is 12 amino acids long. The ends were cut back, 3 bases at V and 0 bases at J, with 2 bases in the middle. CDR3 protein: CATSRDQETQYF. The CDR3 nucleotides read TGTGCCACCAGCAGGGACCAAGAGACCCAGTACTTC.

The table lists this clone with a count of one. The chain combines TRBV5-6 with TRBJ2-7, with D possibly being TRBD1 (5 bases). The CDR3 consists of 13 residues. Germline V gene lookup returns CDR1 SGHDT and CDR2 YYEEEE. V was shortened by 0 bases and J by 4 bases, with 8 bases between the two germline ends. Written as DNA, the CDR3 is TGTGCCAGCAGCTTGGCAGGGTCTTACGAGCAGTACTTC. It codes for CASSLAGSYEQYF.

This chain joins TRBV6-1 and TRBJ1-5; D remains ambiguous. CDR3 length: 12 amino acids. The V gene's germline CDR1 is MNHNS and CDR2 SASEGT. V was clipped by 5 bases and J by 7 bases, with 9 bases between them. The CDR3 reads CASSKPSQPQHF. Written as DNA, the CDR3 is TGTGCCAGCAGTAAGCCAAGCCAGCCCCAGCATTTT.

This rearrangement joins TRBV7-6 to TRBJ1-1; the D gene is possibly TRBD1 (5 bases). The CDR3 is 14 residues long. V lost 5 bases and J 4 bases, leaving 14 bases between the germline ends. Germline V CDR1 and CDR2: SGHVS, FNYEAQ. The CDR3 sequence: CASSARTMGTEAFF. The CDR3 nucleotides read TGTGCCAGCAGCGCACGGACAATGGGCACTGAAGCTTTCTTT.

The V call is TRBV5-1, the J call TRBJ2-3; 9 bases map to TRBD1. The CDR3 sequence is 16 residues long. With V trimmed by 5 bases and J by 3 bases, 10 bases remained unmatched. Germline CDR1 SGHRS, CDR2 YFSETQ. This chain's CDR3 is CASSSFPGQGTDTQYF. CDR3 nucleotide sequence: TGCGCCAGCAGTTCATTTCCGGGACAGGGAACAGATACGCAGTATTTT.

This rearrangement joins TRBV5-5 to TRBJ2-2; D may be TRBD1 (6 bases). The length of the CDR3 is 14 residues. The V gene lost 4 bases and the J gene lost 8 bases, with 15 bases spanning the gap. The germline V gene encodes CDR1 SGHKS and CDR2 YYEKEE (reference sequence). The CDR3 DNA reads TGTGCCAGCAGCCTACAGGGATTCGGTGGGGAGCTGTTTTTT. This translates into CASSLQGFGGELFF.